A single sample is the source of the 21 T cell receptor beta chains below, sequenced in a study of vaccination and CD4 T cells after COVID-19. These receptors are not linked to any known antigen. Treatment of the sample: approximately 10-day PBMC culture with coronavirus spike peptide pools or control peptides (ViraFEST assay). Cultured CD4+ T cells had their DNA profiled by the Oncomine TCR Beta short-read assay. TCRdb independently ran MiXCR on the PCR reads; one entry per CDR3 protein. The table lists 15,000 to 20,000 distinct CDR3 sequences, roughly two fifths of them singletons. Sequencing was performed on CD4+ T cells from blood, cultured in vitro, taken after SARS-CoV-2 vaccination. The source of these receptors is a human donor who had recovered from COVID-19.

The sample holds a few counts of this clonotype. The rearrangement uses TRBV7-6 and TRBJ1-2; D gene ambiguous. V was clipped by 5 bases and J by 2 bases, with 15 bases between them. The length of the CDR3 is 15 residues. CDR1 and CDR2 (germline): SGHVS, FNYEAQ. The CDR3, as DNA: TGTGCCAGCAGCCGTACGGTGGACCCAAACTATGGCTACACCTTC. Translated: CASSRTVDPNYGYTF.

This rearrangement joins TRBV20-1 to TRBJ1-2; D is possibly TRBD1 (5 bases). The V end was cut by 4 bases, the J end by 4 bases, with 10 bases between. CDR3 length: 12 residues. From germline, CDR1 is DFQATT and CDR2 SNEGSKA (reference sequence). The CDR3 loop reads CSATRGAYGYTF. CDR3 DNA: TGCAGTGCTACCCGAGGGGCCTATGGCTACACCTTC.

The V call is TRBV24-1, the J call TRBJ2-3; TRBD2 aligns across 7 bases. Looked up from germline, CDR1 is KGHDR and CDR2 is SFDVKD. The CDR3 loop spans 16 amino acids. The J segment lost 1 base and the V segment lost 1 base, leaving 4 bases of the junction unmatched. Here the CDR3 reads CATSDLPGLGTDTQYF. The CDR3 coding sequence is TGTGCCACCAGTGATTTACCCGGACTAGGCACAGATACGCAGTATTTT.

The gene calls are TRBV6-1 and TRBJ2-3; D call uncertain. The CDR3 has 13 residues. Germline-derived CDR1 and CDR2 are MNHNS and SASEGT. Trimming left V 3 bases short and J 7 bases short, with 11 bases between. The CDR3 sequence: CASSDLVDHTQYF. Written as DNA, the CDR3 is TGTGCCAGCAGTGACCTAGTCGACCATACGCAGTATTTT.

Only one count was recorded for this clonotype. The chain couples TRBV5-5 to TRBJ2-3; D is perhaps TRBD1 or TRBD2 (5 bases each). Germline assignment: CDR1 SGHKS and CDR2 YYEKEE (reference sequence). The V gene lost 4 bases and the J gene lost 6 bases, with 15 bases spanning the gap. This CDR3 has 14 amino acids. As DNA, the CDR3 is TGTGCCAGCAGCCCGGGACCCCGATCCGATACGCAGTATTTT. Protein: CASSPGPRSDTQYF.

The CDR3 reads CASSHLSDEKLFF. DNA of the CDR3: TGTGCCAGCAGTCACCTCTCTGATGAAAAACTGTTTTTT. The genes are TRBV12-3 or TRBV12-4 and TRBJ1-4; unclear D gene. The V end was cut by 5 bases, the J end by 6 bases, with 10 bases between. The CDR3 extends over 13 amino acids.

The rearrangement links TRBV28 to TRBJ1-1, with 7 bases matching TRBD1. Germline V gene sequence: CDR1 MDHEN, CDR2 SYDVKM. The CDR3 has 12 residues. The V segment lost 4 bases and the J segment 11 bases; nucleotides outside the gene matches: 7. CDR3 sequence: CASSYQGVEAFF. CDR3 nucleotides: TGTGCCAGCAGTTACCAGGGGGTGGAGGCTTTCTTT.

CDR3 coding DNA: TGTGCCATCAGTGACCCGAGACAGGGGTCCTCTAACTATGGCTACACCTTC. Translation: CAISDPRQGSSNYGYTF. The chain is built from TRBV10-3 and TRBJ1-2; 8 bases are shared with TRBD1. Germline CDR1 reads ENHRY; CDR2 reads SYGVKD. V lost 3 bases to trimming and J lost 0 bases; unmatched junction nucleotides: 9. This CDR3 region has 17 residues.

The chain is built from TRBV6-5 and TRBJ2-6; no reliable D call. Germline V gene lookup returns CDR1 MNHEY and CDR2 SVGAGI. Trimming took 1 base from V and 3 from J, leaving 7 bases between them. CDR3 length equals 15 residues. CDR3 sequence: CASSYYFDGANVLTF. CDR3 DNA: TGTGCCAGCAGTTACTATTTCGATGGGGCCAACGTCCTGACTTTC.

This clonotype was seen more than once but under ten times. The rearrangement uses TRBV25-1 and TRBJ1-1, with a tentative D call TRBD1 (5 bases). The CDR3 is 13 residues long. The V end lost 5 bases, the J end lost 3 bases, and 10 bases lay between the germline ends. Per the germline V gene, CDR1 is MGHDK and CDR2 is SYGVNS. The CDR3 DNA follows: TGTGCCAGCAGTCCAGGACATCACACTGAAGCTTTCTTT. This translates into CASSPGHHTEAFF.

This clonotype has only a few counts. The junction and the germline gene differ at one end; a read error may be behind it. The V gene is TRBV20-1, the J gene TRBJ1-1, with D unclear. CDR1 and CDR2 (germline): DFQATT, SNEGSKA (reference sequence). The CDR3 sequence is 14 residues long. CDR3 sequence: CSARGSGDKSEAFF. For the CDR3, the DNA is TGCAGTGCCAGAGGGAGTGGGGATAAGTCTGAAGCTTTCTTT.

This clonotype was counted a few times. This chain joins TRBV20-1 and TRBJ2-1; TRBD2 is a possible D gene (6 bases). This CDR3 contains 14 residues. CDR1 DFQATT and CDR2 SNEGSKA come from the germline V gene (reference sequence). V lost 3 bases to trimming and J lost 10 bases, with 19 bases between them. The CDR3 reads CSARLAGGRREQFF. The DNA of the CDR3 is TGCAGTGCTAGGCTAGCCGGAGGGCGTCGGGAGCAGTTCTTC.

The CDR3 DNA reads as TGCGCCAGCAGCGGTAGCGCAGCTCCCTTGGAGACCCAGTACTTC. Amino acid sequence: CASSGSAAPLETQYF. The V gene is TRBV5-1, the J gene TRBJ2-5; the D gene is possibly TRBD2 (5 bases). V lost 4 bases and J lost 5, with 18 bases in between. The CDR3 is 15 amino acids. The germline CDR1 and CDR2 sequences are SGHRS and YFSETQ.

This clonotype counts as medium-sized (0.01 to 0.1%). The chain has TRBV15 and TRBJ1-5, with D possibly matching TRBD1 (5 bases). This CDR3 comprises 18 residues. V shed 1 base and J shed 0 bases, with 16 bases lying between them. Looked up from germline, CDR1 is LNHNV and CDR2 is YYDKDF (reference sequence). CDR3 region: CATSRAGVGGFSNQPQHF. CDR3 bases: TGTGCCACCAGCAGAGCGGGGGTTGGAGGCTTTAGCAATCAGCCCCAGCATTTT.

This clonotype was found a few times. The chain joins TRBV7-2 to TRBJ1-2; 11 bases align to TRBD1. V lost 3 bases, J lost 6 bases, and 3 bases stayed unmatched. Germline-derived CDR1 and CDR2 are SGHTA and FQGNSA. The CDR3 has 14 residues. CDR3 amino acids: CASSLDRGRDGYTF. CDR3 DNA: TGTGCCAGCAGCTTGGACAGGGGGCGCGATGGCTACACCTTC.

The rearrangement uses TRBV12-3 or TRBV12-4 and TRBJ2-2; D is possibly TRBD2 (6 bases). This CDR3 is 14 amino acids long. Trimming shortened V by 7 bases and J by 4 bases, and 13 bases separated the two germline ends. For the CDR3, the DNA is TGTGCCAGCACCCTCCGGGGGAGCACCGGGGAGCTGTTTTTT. Protein product: CASTLRGSTGELFF.

This clonotype was found a few times. This chain links TRBV11-2 with TRBJ2-3; no firm D call. V was clipped by 4 bases and J by 6 bases, with 8 bases between them. Germline V gene data show CDR1 as SGHAT and CDR2 as FQNNGV. The length of the CDR3 is 12 residues. The CDR3 protein is CASSSTLDTQYF. The CDR3 DNA reads TGTGCCAGCAGCTCGACACTCGATACGCAGTATTTT.

The genes are TRBV27 and TRBJ1-1; 8 bases match TRBD1. CDR3 length equals 15 residues. With V trimmed by 3 bases and J by 5 bases, 8 bases remained unmatched. The germline V gene encodes CDR1 MNHEY and CDR2 SMNVEV (reference sequence). This CDR3 reads CASSFVTGGRTEAFF. The CDR3, as DNA: TGTGCCAGCAGTTTCGTTACAGGGGGGAGGACTGAAGCTTTCTTT.

This clonotype was counted a single time. The gene calls are TRBV2 and TRBJ2-1; no definite D call. V was trimmed by 3 bases and J by 0 bases, leaving 15 bases between them. This CDR3 is built from 17 residues. Germline lookup yields CDR1 SNHLY and CDR2 FYNNEI. The CDR3 DNA reads as TGTGCCAGCAGTGATCCCGGCGGCCAGAGCTCCTACAATGAGCAGTTCTTC. Amino acids: CASSDPGGQSSYNEQFF.

This clonotype has a handful of counts. V gene TRBV6-2 or TRBV6-3 combines with J gene TRBJ1-5, with a weak D call TRBD1 (5 bases). The CDR3 length is 13 residues. CDR1 and CDR2 (germline): MNHEY, SVGEGT. Trimming left V 6 bases short and J 9 bases short, with 15 bases between. CDR3 sequence: CASRSTGEAPQHF. CDR3 nucleotides: TGTGCCAGCAGGAGTACAGGCGAGGCGCCCCAGCATTTT.

This clonotype appeared a few times. The CDR3 DNA sequence: TGTGCCAGTAGTTCCGGACAGGGGGCATACGAGCAGTACTTC. Encoded protein: CASSSGQGAYEQYF. The chain joins TRBV19 to TRBJ2-7; 11 bases fit TRBD1. V gave up 5 bases and J gave up 4 bases; unmatched junction bases: 4. Germline CDR1 and CDR2: LNHDA and SQIVND (reference sequence). The CDR3 covers 14 residues.